A single sample is the source of the 28 T cell receptor beta chains below, sequenced in a study of blood T cell repertoires in COVID-19 (TCRdb year 2020). Library creation used the immunoSEQ multiplex PCR assay. TCRdb's version of the immuneACCESS table is confined to in-frame rearrangements and falls short of the full clone set. An unresolved V gene accounts for under half of the shortfall where checked; the remainder is of unknown origin. The sample table holds approximately 170,000 clones, of which 80% to 90% were seen once. The ten top clones hold around 2% of the sample. Sequenced: peripheral blood. The receptors were gathered from a woman at least 80 years old with acute or convalescent COVID-19.

The chain links TRBV10-3 to TRBJ1-1, with TRBD1 as a possible D gene (6 bases). The length of the CDR3 is 18 residues. The germline V and J ends were trimmed by 2 bases and 2 bases, with 21 bases remaining between them. Per germline, CDR1 ENHRY and CDR2 SYGVKD. This chain's CDR3 is CAISEGEGGSVQNTEAFF. Written as DNA, the CDR3 is TGTGCCATCAGTGAGGGGGAGGGGGGCTCGGTTCAAAACACTGAAGCTTTCTTT.

This clone was seen more than once but under ten times. The V call is TRBV11-2, the J call TRBJ2-7, with 7 bases identical to TRBD1. Germline loops: CDR1 SGHAT, CDR2 FQNNGV. V shed 1 base, J shed 7 bases, and the junction held 16 bases outside the gene matches. The CDR3 consists of 17 residues. The CDR3 region is CASSLAPFRQGKEEQYF. The CDR3 coding sequence is TGTGCCAGCAGCTTAGCGCCTTTTCGACAGGGTAAAGAAGAGCAGTACTTC.

The rearrangement joins TRBV6-6 to TRBJ2-7; 8 bases agree with TRBD2. V dropped 2 bases and J dropped 4; count of bases not matched to a gene: 7. Looked up from germline, CDR1 is MNHNY and CDR2 is SVGAGI (reference sequence). There are 15 residues in the CDR3. CDR3: CASSYGAGDGYEQYF. The CDR3 nucleotides read TGTGCCAGCAGTTACGGAGCGGGAGACGGATACGAGCAGTACTTC.

This chain links TRBV5-1 with TRBJ1-1; no definite D call. The V gene lost 0 bases and the J gene lost 7 bases, with 7 bases spanning the gap. Germline V gives CDR1 SGHRS, CDR2 YFSETQ. The CDR3 extends over 12 amino acids. In DNA form, the CDR3 reads TGCGCCAGCAGCTTGGCGCCGGGTGAAGCTTTCTTT. It encodes CASSLAPGEAFF.

This chain connects TRBV11-2 to TRBJ2-7; no definite D call. The V gene lost 5 bases and the J gene lost 1 base, with 3 bases spanning the gap. CDR1 SGHAT and CDR2 FQNNGV come from the germline V gene. The CDR3 covers 11 residues. The CDR3 sequence: CASSASYEQYF. DNA for the CDR3: TGTGCCAGCAGCGCGTCCTACGAGCAGTACTTC.

The chain is built from TRBV5-1 and TRBJ1-2; the D gene is possibly TRBD1 (5 bases). This CDR3 spans 15 amino acids. The germline gives CDR1 SGHRS, CDR2 YFSETQ. V dropped 0 bases and J dropped 5 bases, with 14 bases sitting between them. The CDR3 sequence: CASSLGRDRLYGYTF. For the CDR3, the DNA is TGCGCCAGCAGCTTGGGGCGAGACAGACTGTATGGCTACACCTTC.

V gene TRBV2 combines with J gene TRBJ1-2; a weak D match, TRBD1 (5 bases). Trimming cost V 3 bases and J 7 bases, with 15 bases left between them. The CDR3 has 14 amino acids. Germline CDR1 SNHLY, CDR2 FYNNEI. The CDR3 sequence is CASSELRTNRGYTF. The CDR3 nucleotides are TGTGCCAGCAGTGAGCTCCGGACAAATCGTGGCTACACCTTC.

The chain uses TRBV5-1 and TRBJ1-1; the D gene is possibly TRBD1 (6 bases). Per germline, CDR1 SGHRS and CDR2 YFSETQ. This CDR3 has 14 amino acids. With 3 bases removed from V and 0 bases from J, the gap between germline ends came to 9 bases. CDR3 DNA: TGCGCCAGCAGCTCCACAGGGATGAACACTGAAGCTTTCTTT. Translating gives CASSSTGMNTEAFF. The complete variable domain, with remaining parts taken from reference TRBV5-1 and TRBJ1-1, reads KAGVTQTPRYLIKTRGQQVTLSCSPISGHRSVSWYQQTPGQGLQFLFEYFSETQRNKGNFPGRFSGRQFSNSRSEMNVSTLELGDSALYLCASSSTGMNTEAFFGQGTRLTVV.

The chain has TRBV6-7 and TRBJ2-6; D is ambiguous. TRBV6-7 is flagged as an ORF with uncertain function. This CDR3 is built from 15 residues. The ends were cut back, 6 bases at V and 0 bases at J, with 9 bases in the middle. CDR3 DNA: TGTGCCAGCAGAGACTTCGGCTCTGGGGCCAACGTCCTGACTTTC. This sequence encodes CASRDFGSGANVLTF.

The chain carries TRBV2 and TRBJ2-5; 7 bases line up with TRBD1. Losses at the gene ends were 8 bases for V and 4 bases for J; bases not matched to a gene: 7. CDR3 size: 13 residues. Germline assignment: CDR1 SNHLY and CDR2 FYNNEI. The CDR3 DNA sequence: TGTGCCAGCGGGAGAACAGGGGCAGAGACCCAGTACTTC. The encoded protein is CASGRTGAETQYF. The full variable domain, with the rest looked up from reference TRBV2 and TRBJ2-5, is EPEVTQTPSHQVTQMGQEVILRCVPISNHLYFYWYRQILGQKVEFLVSFYNNEISEKSEIFDDQFSVERPDGSNFTLKIRSTKLEDSAMYFCASGRTGAETQYFGPGTRLLVL.

This clone came up once. The rearrangement links TRBV6-2 or TRBV6-3 to TRBJ1-5; D uncertain. The V gene's germline CDR1 is MNHEY and CDR2 SVGEGT. The CDR3 is 11 residues long. Deletions cut 4 bases from V and 13 bases from J, with 11 bases between. CDR3 sequence reads: CASSSPQVQHF. The DNA for the CDR3 is TGTGCCAGCAGTTCGCCGCAGGTACAGCATTTT.

The rearrangement links TRBV5-1 to TRBJ1-1, with no clear D. Between the trimmed V and J ends, which lost 4 bases and 0 bases, there was a span of 16 bases. CDR1 is SGHRS, CDR2 YFSETQ, per germline. This CDR3 has 16 residues. This CDR3 reads CASSGTRSSMNTEAFF. The CDR3 DNA reads TGCGCCAGCAGCGGAACCAGGTCCTCCATGAACACTGAAGCTTTCTTT. Full variable domain (remainder filled in from reference TRBV5-1 and TRBJ1-1): KAGVTQTPRYLIKTRGQQVTLSCSPISGHRSVSWYQQTPGQGLQFLFEYFSETQRNKGNFPGRFSGRQFSNSRSEMNVSTLELGDSALYLCASSGTRSSMNTEAFFGQGTRLTVV.

The chain uses TRBV19 and TRBJ2-3, with TRBD2 identical over 15 bases. The CDR3 sequence is 17 residues long. The V segment lost 3 bases and the J segment 0 bases; nucleotides outside the gene matches: 1. CDR1 LNHDA and CDR2 SQIVND come from the germline V gene (reference sequence). CDR3 amino acids: CASSIGLAGGSTDTQYF. In nucleotides, the CDR3 is TGTGCCAGTAGTATTGGACTAGCGGGGGGGAGCACAGATACGCAGTATTTT.

The CDR3 loop reads CASSLALAGPVSYNEQFF. The CDR3, as DNA: TGCGCCAGCAGCTTGGCCCTAGCGGGACCCGTCTCCTACAATGAGCAGTTCTTC. The J gene is TRBJ2-1, the V gene TRBV5-1; TRBD2 aligns across 9 bases. Losses at the gene ends were 0 bases for V and 0 bases for J; bases not matched to a gene: 7. The CDR3 extends over 18 amino acids. The germline CDR1 and CDR2 sequences are SGHRS and YFSETQ. The whole variable domain, filled in from reference TRBV5-1 and TRBJ2-1, reads KAGVTQTPRYLIKTRGQQVTLSCSPISGHRSVSWYQQTPGQGLQFLFEYFSETQRNKGNFPGRFSGRQFSNSRSEMNVSTLELGDSALYLCASSLALAGPVSYNEQFFGPGTRLTVL.

The chain couples TRBV5-6 to TRBJ1-1; weak D call: TRBD1 (6 bases). The CDR3 covers 14 residues. The V gene lost 3 bases and the J gene lost 0 bases, with 9 bases spanning the gap. CDR1 is SGHDT, CDR2 YYEEEE, per germline. CDR3 coding DNA: TGTGCCAGCAGCTCCACAGGGTTGAACACTGAAGCTTTCTTT. Encoded protein: CASSSTGLNTEAFF.

The CDR3, as DNA: TGTGCCATCCTCGACAGGGGGAACAACGAGCAGTACTTC. Protein product: CAILDRGNNEQYF. V gene TRBV10-3 combines with J gene TRBJ2-7; TRBD1 aligns across 9 bases. CDR3 length equals 13 residues. Unmatched junction bases numbered 7, after V lost 8 bases and J lost 5 bases. Germline V CDR1 and CDR2: ENHRY, SYGVKD.

The chain couples TRBV7-6 to TRBJ2-2, with D tentatively TRBD2 (6 bases). Germline V lookup: CDR1 SGHVS, CDR2 FNYEAQ. The CDR3 extends over 16 amino acids. V gave up 5 bases and J gave up 3 bases, with 16 bases separating them. In DNA form, the CDR3 reads TGTGCCAGCAGCCCAGCCGGGGGTGTGGACACCGGGGAGCTGTTTTTT. It yields the protein CASSPAGGVDTGELFF.

The V gene is TRBV14, the J gene TRBJ2-7, with TRBD2 matching 11 bases. The CDR3 spans 16 residues. Germline V CDR1 and CDR2: SGHDN, FVKESK. V shed 4 bases, J shed 6 bases, and the junction held 11 bases outside the gene matches. As DNA, the CDR3 is TGTGCCAGCAGCCGCACTAGCGGGAGTCCGATGGCCGAGCAGTACTTC. Residues: CASSRTSGSPMAEQYF.

The J gene is TRBJ1-4, the V gene TRBV28; D ambiguous. The CDR3 is 14 residues long. V shed 8 bases and J shed 7 bases, with 17 bases lying between them. The germline CDR1 and CDR2 sequences are MDHEN and SYDVKM. The CDR3, as DNA: TGTGCCAGCGGAGGAACCCTACCTAGTGAAAAACTGTTTTTT. Protein: CASGGTLPSEKLFF.

The CDR3 DNA reads as TGCGCCAGCAGCCCAGCCTTGACTACAACTAATGAAAAACTGTTTTTT. This codes for CASSPALTTTNEKLFF. V is TRBV5-1 and J is TRBJ1-4; D remains unclear. The CDR3 runs to 16 residues. Germline V gene sequence: CDR1 SGHRS, CDR2 YFSETQ. Trimming pared 4 bases from V and 0 bases from J, leaving 13 bases between. Full variable domain (missing parts from reference TRBV5-1 and TRBJ1-4): KAGVTQTPRYLIKTRGQQVTLSCSPISGHRSVSWYQQTPGQGLQFLFEYFSETQRNKGNFPGRFSGRQFSNSRSEMNVSTLELGDSALYLCASSPALTTTNEKLFFGSGTQLSVL.

The genes are TRBV2 and TRBJ1-5, with a possible D match to TRBD1 (6 bases). The V end was cut by 5 bases, the J end by 7 bases, with 15 bases between. The germline V gene has CDR1 SNHLY and CDR2 FYNNEI. This CDR3 is built from 14 residues. This CDR3 is CASSTEQGRQPQHF. CDR3 nucleotide sequence: TGTGCCAGCAGTACCGAACAGGGTAGGCAGCCCCAGCATTTT.

This chain connects TRBV10-3 to TRBJ1-1, with D unresolved. There are 14 residues in the CDR3. The germline V and J ends were trimmed by 8 bases and 0 bases, with 13 bases remaining between them. Germline CDR1 ENHRY, CDR2 SYGVKD. The CDR3 reads CAIAQADMNTEAFF. The CDR3 nucleotides read TGTGCCATCGCCCAGGCCGACATGAACACTGAAGCTTTCTTT.

The chain is built from TRBV2 and TRBJ1-2; 10 bases match TRBD1. J lost 8 bases, V lost 4 bases, and 7 bases had no gene match. Germline V gene lookup returns CDR1 SNHLY and CDR2 FYNNEI. CDR3 length equals 14 residues. The CDR3 loop reads CASSAGTGVVGYTF. CDR3 DNA: TGTGCCAGCAGTGCCGGGACAGGGGTTGTAGGCTACACCTTC.

This clone was detected ten times or more. This rearrangement joins TRBV4-1 to TRBJ2-4, with 7 bases fitting TRBD1. The germline CDR1 and CDR2 sequences are MGHRA and YSYEKL. The junction had 9 bases not matched to a gene; V was cut back by 0 bases and J by 16 bases. CDR3 length: 13 amino acids. CDR3 amino acids: CASSQDRTGRLYF. In nucleotides, the CDR3 is TGCGCCAGCAGCCAAGATCGGACAGGTCGTCTTTACTTC.

V usage is TRBV7-2 and J usage is TRBJ1-5; D is perhaps TRBD1 (5 bases). In germline, CDR1 is SGHTA, CDR2 FQGNSA. The CDR3 is made up of 15 amino acids. Trimming removed 1 base at V and 7 bases at J, with 14 bases between. The CDR3 region has the DNA TGTGCCAGCAGCTTAGTCGGTAGGGGAAGCCAGCCCCAGCATTTT. Translated, it gives CASSLVGRGSQPQHF. Drawing the rest from reference TRBV7-2 and TRBJ1-5, the complete variable domain is GAGVSQSPSNKVTEKGKDVELRCDPISGHTALYWYRQSLGQGLEFLIYFQGNSAPDKSGLPSDRFSAERTGGSVSTLTIQRTQQEDSAVYLCASSLVGRGSQPQHFGDGTRLSIL.

The chain employs TRBV19 and TRBJ2-6; D is possibly TRBD2 (5 bases). The CDR3 has 17 residues. CDR1 is LNHDA, CDR2 SQIVND, per germline (reference sequence). V was clipped by 2 bases and J by 2 bases, with 13 bases between them. The CDR3 spells CASSIPPGVTGANVLTF. DNA for the CDR3: TGTGCCAGTAGTATACCCCCCGGGGTGACTGGGGCCAACGTCCTGACTTTC.

This clone was seen only once. The chain recombines TRBV24-1 with TRBJ2-2; 10 bases agree with TRBD1. CDR1 is KGHDR, CDR2 SFDVKD, per germline. This CDR3 contains 16 residues. V shed 3 bases, J shed 4 bases, and the junction held 4 bases outside the gene matches. The CDR3 protein is CATSDVDRGPTGELFF. Written as DNA, the CDR3 is TGTGCCACCAGTGATGTCGACAGGGGGCCCACCGGGGAGCTGTTTTTT.

With regard to this clone: At the DNA level, this CDR3 is encoded by other sequences in the same sample as well. This chain connects TRBV5-4 to TRBJ2-3; D may be TRBD2 (6 bases). Trimming cost V 0 bases and J 2 bases, with 13 bases left between them. This CDR3 has 16 residues. Germline values: CDR1 SGHNT, CDR2 YYREEE (reference sequence). The CDR3 here is CASSLGSGGATDTQYF. DNA for the CDR3: TGTGCCAGCAGCTTGGGGAGTGGCGGGGCCACAGATACGCAGTATTTT.